This T cell receptor (beta chain) comes out of a study of cytomegalovirus exposure and HLA in healthy donors. Assay used: immunoSEQ multiplex PCR; TCRdb lists only in-frame clones, some missing. The sample contains 110,000 or so clones, 85% to 90% of which appear only once. V lost 6 bases to trimming and J lost 4 bases, with 13 bases between them. There are 13 residues in the CDR3. CDR1 is MNHNS and CDR2 is SASEGT in the germline V gene. As for this clone: Its specificity is unknown.

Study-level points and caveats: The authors enumerated over 150 TCR beta chains as linked to cytomegalovirus.

Sample: PBMCs. J is TRBJ2-7 and V is TRBV6-1; possible D gene TRBD2, 5 bases. The sequence was obtained from a woman in her late teens or twenties in good health and CMV-seronegative. The CDR3 bases are TGTGCCAGCAGCCTAGGACTGTCTTACGAGCAGTACTTC. It codes for CASSLGLSYEQYF.